One and the same sample provided the 24 T cell receptor beta chains below, sequenced in a study of blood T cell repertoires in COVID-19. The data were produced by immunoSEQ multiplex PCR, yet TCRdb's version contains in-frame clones alone and is incomplete. This sample has 250,000 to 300,000 clones, with over 75% found just once. Sequencing input: PBMCs or T cells enriched from blood (not recorded which). The receptors derive from a woman younger than 45 who had recovered from COVID-19.

This sequence joins TRBV3-1 (or the pseudogene TRBV3-2) and TRBJ2-2; no firm D call. Trimming took 0 bases from V and 0 from J, leaving 8 bases between them. The CDR3 runs to 16 residues. Germline lookup yields CDR1 LGHDT and CDR2 YNNKEL (reference sequence). CDR3 amino acids: CASSQERSPNTGELFF. As DNA, the CDR3 is TGTGCCAGCAGCCAAGAGCGGAGCCCGAACACCGGGGAGCTGTTTTTT.

This chain uses TRBV9 with TRBJ2-2; the match to TRBD1 covers 7 bases. V lost 3 bases, J lost 1 base, and 6 bases stayed unmatched. The germline CDR1 and CDR2 sequences are SGDLS and YYNGEE. The CDR3 length is 16 residues. The CDR3 DNA sequence: TGTGCCAGCAGCGATCTAAGGACAGGGAACACCGGGGAGCTGTTTTTT. The encoded protein is CASSDLRTGNTGELFF.

This rearrangement joins TRBV9 to TRBJ1-4, with D uncertain. The CDR3 sequence is 15 residues long. Germline loops: CDR1 SGDLS, CDR2 YYNGEE. The V and J ends lost 1 base and 2 bases respectively, with 9 bases between them. The CDR3 coding sequence is TGTGCCAGCAGCGTAAGTTCGGGGACTAATGAAAAACTGTTTTTT. Translating gives CASSVSSGTNEKLFF.

The chain recombines TRBV6-2 or TRBV6-3 with TRBJ2-1, with 8 bases matching TRBD1. The CDR3 consists of 13 residues. Germline V gene data show CDR1 as MNHEY and CDR2 as SVGEGT. J lost 6 bases, V lost 5 bases, and 3 bases had no gene match. The CDR3, as DNA: TGTGCCAGCAGTCAACAGGGGGGCAATGAGCAGTTCTTC. Encoded protein: CASSQQGGNEQFF.

The chain has TRBV10-2 and TRBJ2-1; 10 nucleotides agree with TRBD2. The CDR3 has 15 amino acids. Unmatched junction bases numbered 5, after V lost 2 bases and J lost 7 bases. Germline-derived CDR1 and CDR2 are WSHSY and SAAADI. The CDR3 nucleotides read TGCGCCAGCAGTGAGACTAGCGGGATGGGAAATGAGCAGTTCTTC. Translating gives CASSETSGMGNEQFF.

This clone was recorded only once. The rearrangement uses TRBV7-9 and TRBJ2-1, with 9 bases identical to TRBD2. V lost 5 bases, J lost 4 bases, and 6 bases stayed unmatched. The CDR3 extends over 15 amino acids. The germline gives CDR1 SEHNR, CDR2 FQNEAQ (reference sequence). CDR3 region: CASSALAGVYNEQFF. CDR3 DNA sequence: TGTGCCAGCAGCGCACTAGCGGGCGTGTACAATGAGCAGTTCTTC. The whole variable domain, filled in from reference TRBV7-9 and TRBJ2-1, reads DTGVSQNPRHKITKRGQNVTFRCDPISEHNRLYWYRQTLGQGPEFLTYFQNEAQLEKSRLLSDRFSAERPKGSFSTLEIQRTEQGDSAMYLCASSALAGVYNEQFFGPGTRLTVL.

The chain has TRBV4-3 and TRBJ2-6; D is possibly TRBD1 (5 bases). Deletions cut 1 base from V and 0 bases from J, with 10 bases between. The length of the CDR3 is 17 residues. Germline-derived CDR1 and CDR2 are LGHNA and YSLEER. CDR3 residues: CASSQGDSNSGANVLTF. CDR3 sequence (DNA): TGCGCCAGCAGCCAAGGTGACAGTAACTCTGGGGCCAACGTCCTGACTTTC.

The V gene is TRBV10-3, the J gene TRBJ2-3; 11 nucleotides match TRBD2. The V gene's germline CDR1 is ENHRY and CDR2 SYGVKD. This CDR3 is 14 amino acids long. Germline trimming cut 10 bases from V and 2 bases from J; bases unmatched to any gene: 5. Written as DNA, the CDR3 is TGTGCCACGGGGACTAGCGGAAACACAGATACGCAGTATTTT. This sequence encodes CATGTSGNTDTQYF.

The chain has TRBV6-5 and TRBJ2-7, with D possibly matching TRBD1 (5 bases). This CDR3 has 11 amino acids. Per the germline V gene, CDR1 is MNHEY and CDR2 is SVGAGI. V was pared by 6 bases and J by 4 bases, with 7 bases between. In nucleotides, the CDR3 is TGTGCCAGCAGGCAGGGTTACGAGCAGTACTTC. It specifies CASRQGYEQYF.

V usage is TRBV6-2 or TRBV6-3 and J usage is TRBJ1-5, with TRBD1 matching over 8 bases. Germline trimming cut 6 bases from V and 6 bases from J; bases unmatched to any gene: 7. Germline-derived CDR1 and CDR2 are MNHEY and SVGEGT. CDR3 length: 14 amino acids. The CDR3 sequence is CASSDRGARQPQHF. In DNA form, the CDR3 reads TGTGCCAGCAGCGACAGGGGAGCGCGTCAGCCCCAGCATTTT.

V is TRBV19 and J is TRBJ1-1; TRBD1 agrees at 12 bases. With 8 bases clipped from V and 4 bases from J, the junction kept 8 bases outside the gene matches. The germline V gene encodes CDR1 LNHDA and CDR2 SQIVND (reference sequence). This CDR3 spans 15 amino acids. The CDR3 is CASRDRGQLVTEAFF. The DNA for the CDR3 is TGTGCCAGTCGGGACAGGGGGCAGTTGGTCACTGAAGCTTTCTTT.

The chain couples TRBV6-5 to TRBJ2-7; 9 bases are shared with TRBD2. From germline, CDR1 is MNHEY and CDR2 SVGAGI. V shed 10 bases, J shed 2 bases, and the junction held 3 bases outside the gene matches. This CDR3 has 12 residues. CDR3 sequence reads: CAISGSPYEQYF. As DNA, the CDR3 is TGTGCCATTAGCGGGAGTCCCTACGAGCAGTACTTC.

For the CDR3, the DNA is TGTGCCAGCAGTTTATGGGGTCGGGAAAATTCACCCCTCCACTTT. The encoded protein is CASSLWGRENSPLHF. This rearrangement joins TRBV28 to TRBJ1-6, with no clear D. The germline V gene encodes CDR1 MDHEN and CDR2 SYDVKM. V was cut by 0 bases and J by 7 bases, with 10 bases left in between. The CDR3 is 15 residues long.

The CDR3 nucleotides read TGCGCCAGCAGCTTATATATCCGGGACAGGGGGCCGGGTTCACCCCTCCACTTT. It is translated as CASSLYIRDRGPGSPLHF. The V call is TRBV5-1, the J call TRBJ1-6, with 12 bases aligning to TRBD1. This CDR3 contains 18 residues. Germline assignment: CDR1 SGHRS and CDR2 YFSETQ. The V and J ends lost 2 bases and 9 bases, in that order; junction bases with no gene match: 12.

The chain has TRBV15 and TRBJ1-2; D not certain. The length of the CDR3 is 13 residues. Trimming shortened V by 0 bases and J by 4 bases, and 6 bases separated the two germline ends. The V gene's germline CDR1 is LNHNV and CDR2 YYDKDF (reference sequence). The CDR3: CATSRDPIYGYTF. CDR3 sequence (DNA): TGTGCCACCAGCAGAGATCCCATCTATGGCTACACCTTC.

V is TRBV19 and J is TRBJ1-5, with unresolved D. The CDR3 has 16 amino acids. Trimming stripped 3 bases from V and 0 bases from J, with 12 bases between. Germline CDR1 is LNHDA and CDR2 is SQIVND (reference sequence). CDR3 sequence reads: CASSIYPSYSNQPQHF. CDR3 DNA: TGTGCCAGTAGTATTTATCCGTCGTATAGCAATCAGCCCCAGCATTTT. Full variable domain (missing parts from reference TRBV19 and TRBJ1-5): DGGITQSPKYLFRKEGQNVTLSCEQNLNHDAMYWYRQDPGQGLRLIYYSQIVNDFQKGDIAEGYSVSREKKESFPLTVTSAQKNPTAFYLCASSIYPSYSNQPQHFGDGTRLSIL.

The DNA of the CDR3 is TGTGCCAGCAGCTTAGCGGCGGGAGGGCCAGCAGATACGCAGTATTTT. Amino acids: CASSLAAGGPADTQYF. V and J are TRBV7-9 and TRBJ2-3; the match to TRBD2 covers 9 bases. CDR1 is SEHNR and CDR2 is FQNEAQ in the germline V gene (reference sequence). CDR3 length: 16 amino acids. V was pared by 0 bases and J by 4 bases, with 5 bases of the junction left unmatched.

This chain links TRBV7-2 with TRBJ2-7; the match to TRBD2 covers 9 bases. This CDR3 contains 17 residues. The V gene's germline CDR1 is SGHTA and CDR2 FQGNSA. The J segment lost 6 bases and the V segment lost 0 bases, leaving 12 bases of the junction unmatched. CDR3 coding DNA: TGTGCCAGCAGCTTAGCGGGTAGCGGGAGCCTCCTGCGCGAGCAGTACTTC. This encodes CASSLAGSGSLLREQYF.

The chain is built from TRBV19 and TRBJ2-2; 7 nucleotides agree with TRBD2. With 5 bases clipped from V and 1 base from J, the junction kept 13 bases outside the gene matches. CDR1 LNHDA and CDR2 SQIVND come from the germline V gene (reference sequence). The CDR3 sequence is 18 residues long. As DNA, the CDR3 is TGTGCCAGTAGTCAGAGGGAGGGGAATGGGGGGAACACCGGGGAGCTGTTTTTT. Encoded protein: CASSQREGNGGNTGELFF.

This clone was picked up one time. V and J are TRBV10-2 and TRBJ2-1, with TRBD2 identical over 12 bases. Per germline, CDR1 WSHSY and CDR2 SAAADI. This CDR3 comprises 20 residues. V lost 4 bases to trimming and J lost 0 bases; unmatched junction nucleotides: 13. As DNA, the CDR3 is TGCGCCAGCAGTGGGCGGGGGAGGACTAGCGGGGCCGACTCCTACAATGAGCAGTTCTTC. Protein product: CASSGRGRTSGADSYNEQFF.

The chain carries TRBV30 and TRBJ1-5, with a tentative D call TRBD1 (6 bases). Germline V gives CDR1 GTSNPN, CDR2 SVGIG (reference sequence). V was pared by 6 bases and J by 0 bases, with 24 bases between. The CDR3 totals 18 residues. The CDR3 spells CACSHGTPRSHSNQPQHF. The CDR3, as DNA: TGTGCCTGTAGTCACGGGACACCACGGTCGCATAGCAATCAGCCCCAGCATTTT.

The CDR3, as DNA: TGTGCCAGCAGCGGCGGGGGACAGGGGGTTTACACAGATACGCAGTATTTT. Its translation: CASSGGGQGVYTDTQYF. The J gene is TRBJ2-3, the V gene TRBV7-9, with 11 positions matching TRBD1. This CDR3 is 17 amino acids long. The J segment lost 2 bases and the V segment lost 5 bases, leaving 9 bases of the junction unmatched. Germline lookup yields CDR1 SEHNR and CDR2 FQNEAQ (reference sequence).

The rearrangement uses TRBV18 and TRBJ1-1, with a tentative D call TRBD1 (6 bases). V lost 2 bases, J lost 1 base, and 14 bases lay in between. This CDR3 has 16 amino acids. From germline, CDR1 is KGHSH and CDR2 LQKENI. CDR3 sequence reads: CASSPLPGGGNTEAFF. In DNA, the CDR3 is TGTGCCAGCTCACCATTACCGGGGGGCGGGAACACTGAAGCTTTCTTT.

A few counts support this clone. CDR3 coding DNA: TGCGCCAGCAACCCTAGCGGGAGTAGCTACGAGCAGTACTTC. Translation: CASNPSGSSYEQYF. This chain uses TRBV5-1 with TRBJ2-7, with TRBD2 matching over 10 bases. Germline assignment: CDR1 SGHRS and CDR2 YFSETQ. V lost 6 bases and J lost 3; bases outside the gene matches: 6. The CDR3 has 14 amino acids.